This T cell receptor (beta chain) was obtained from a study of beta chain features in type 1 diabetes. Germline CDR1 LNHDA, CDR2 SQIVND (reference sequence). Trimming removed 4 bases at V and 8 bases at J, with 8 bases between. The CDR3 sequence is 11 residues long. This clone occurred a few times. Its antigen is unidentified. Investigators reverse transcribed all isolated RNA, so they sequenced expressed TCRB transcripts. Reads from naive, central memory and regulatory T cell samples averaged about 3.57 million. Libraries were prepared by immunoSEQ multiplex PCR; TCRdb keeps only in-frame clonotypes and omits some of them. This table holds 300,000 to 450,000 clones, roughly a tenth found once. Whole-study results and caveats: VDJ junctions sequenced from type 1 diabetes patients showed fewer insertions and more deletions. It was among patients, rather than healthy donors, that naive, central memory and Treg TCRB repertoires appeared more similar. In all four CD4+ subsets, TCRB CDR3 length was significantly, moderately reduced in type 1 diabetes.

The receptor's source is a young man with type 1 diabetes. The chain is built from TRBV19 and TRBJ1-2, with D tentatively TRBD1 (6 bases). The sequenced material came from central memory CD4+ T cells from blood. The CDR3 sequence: CASSNRAGYTF. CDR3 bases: TGTGCCAGTAGTAACAGGGCCGGCTACACCTTC.